This T cell receptor beta chain is from a study of T cell changes during pregnancy in multiple sclerosis. The CDR3 covers 13 residues. CDR1 and CDR2 (germline): SGHVS, FNYEAQ. After removal of 2 bases from V and 7 bases from J, the junction contained 4 bases not matched to a gene. Libraries were prepared by immunoSEQ multiplex PCR; TCRdb keeps only in-frame clonotypes and omits some of them. Of about 100,000 clones in the sample, around 92% were seen once. The chain employs TRBV7-6 and TRBJ2-7, with 8 nucleotides matching TRBD1. The receptor was derived from a female donor with multiple sclerosis, enrolled in a pregnancy study. The specimen comprised peripheral blood, sampled after pregnancy. The CDR3 DNA follows: TGTGCCAGCAGCTTACAGGGGGCAGGGGAGCAGTACTTC. Its protein is CASSLQGAGEQYF.